This record looks at one T cell receptor (beta chain) sequence and its context. The CDR3 spans 15 residues. The germline gives CDR1 MNHEY, CDR2 SVGAGI. The data are from a study of T cells expressing NK-cell markers. TCRdb re-called the 5' RACE reads; one entry per CDR3 protein, DNA not given. This sample's clone table lists 500,000 to 700,000 distinct CDR3 sequences. The source material was blood T cells: a sorted CD56 or NKG2C T cell subset, CD4+ or CD8+ T cells, or bulk PBMC T cells (not recorded which). The clonotype comes from a man younger than 30 in good health. This rearrangement joins TRBV6-5 to TRBJ1-5; as DNA is missing, the TRBD1 call by TCRdb cannot be tested. The CDR3 spells CASSYSRGGNQPQHF.